This T cell receptor (beta chain) was captured in a study of T cells after yellow fever vaccination. As to this clonotype: Antigen: not known.

Study-wide findings and caveats: Only a small proportion of the clonotypes turned up in both the CD4 and the CD8 compartments, likely arising from convergent recombination. Weaker overall was a secondary response that nonetheless peaked faster, on day 5 versus 15.

The CDR3 totals 13 residues. Germline loops: CDR1 DFQATT, CDR2 SNEGSKA (reference sequence). The V gene lost 6 bases and the J gene lost 0 bases, with 9 bases spanning the gap. By 5'RACE template switching, TCR cDNA was produced, with a universal primer site and UMIs added in the process. TCRdb passed the 5' RACE reads through MiXCR, listing each CDR3 protein once. This table has about 430,000 distinct CDR3 sequences, about 17% appearing once. The chain is built from TRBV20-1 and TRBJ1-3; possibly TRBD1 for D (6 bases). The sequencing used PBMCs, collected before the yellow fever booster vaccination. This TCR came from a young man who received the YFV17D yellow fever vaccine. CDR3 nucleotide sequence: TGCAGTGCCCTGGACAGCTCTGGAAACACCATATATTTT. It is translated as CSALDSSGNTIYF.